This T cell receptor (beta chain) originates from a study of blood T cells in healthy people across ages (dated by TCRdb to between 2015 and 2017). For the study in its entirety: In model experiments, roughly one uniquely barcoded TCR beta cDNA molecule per two T cells was captured by template switching. The study measured age-related changes in TCR beta repertoire diversity using deep sequencing normalized with unique cDNA molecular identifiers. The donors were divided into four age groups: young (average roughly 15 years), middle-aged (under 40), aged (about 62) and long-lived (more than 75). To avoid experimental bias, donors of different ages were randomly spread across the sequencing lanes. Two additional independent replicas of 1 million unique cDNA reads from the same blood draw were analyzed for two donors (one aged 18 to 30 and one aged 80 or older). Here is what the overall study found, with its caveats: As age increased, observed TCR beta diversity per million T cells dropped in a roughly linear way, and a significant reduction was already evident by age 40. Conclusive comparison of naive and antigen-experienced compartments was prevented by the profiling of bulk unsorted PBMCs. Compared with the aged group, the long-lived group had more naive CD4+ T cells, fewer expanded clones and increased TCR diversity, suggesting age selection. Because the CMV infection status of the donors was unknown, age-related changes in expanded clonotypes may potentially have been confounded. There was a strong correlation between observed TCR beta diversity and the percentage of naive T cells measured by flow cytometry. Estimates of total diversity from one million sequenced T cells were regarded as lower bounds and underestimates.

From a lookup of the germline V gene, CDR1 and CDR2 are SGHTA and FQGNSA. V and J are truncated by 4 bases and 9 bases respectively, leaving an intervening sequence of 13 bases. Inclusive of the bounding cysteine and phenylalanine, the CDR3 is 13 residues long. Only the CDR3 part of the read is kept: 39 bases, read in frame from the first base. The donors were a few dozen Caucasian individuals from Russia, aged 6 to 90 years, who were systemically healthy. Each donor gave about 9.8 milliliters of peripheral blood, drawn into EDTA-treated Vacutainer tubes. PBMCs were isolated by Ficoll-Paque density-gradient centrifugation, with at least 7 million obtained per sample. Trizol reagent was used to extract total RNA from PBMCs, with at least 6 micrograms per sample. Naive CD45RAhigh/CD27high T cell percentages were measured by flow cytometry on a PBMC aliquot from every donor. Library generation was performed with 5' RACE. Sequencer: Illumina HiSeq 2500. A second PCR of roughly 7 to 11 cycles was performed with a sample-barcoded 5' primer and a J-beta primer mix. Each TCR beta cDNA molecule received a unique molecular identifier from a template-switch 5' adaptor carrying 12 random nucleotides. Each sample yielded at least 2.5 million CDR3-containing paired-end reads. First-strand cDNA synthesis was performed from all RNA using the Mint cDNA synthesis kit, with priming by a TRBC-specific oligonucleotide. After uracil-DNA glycosylase treatment, a first 18-cycle PCR used universal primers M1SS and BC2_uni_R on all cDNA. In the source study's methods: For normalization, 1 million high-quality reads were randomly selected from each sample, with every read carrying a distinct molecular identifier. Reads with shared molecular identifiers were discarded instead of being binned into consensus sequences. MiTCR, set to a Q25 quality threshold and the strictest error-elimination algorithm, was used for CDR3 identification, clonotype clustering and error correction. A nonparametric unseen species model using Euler transformation provided a lower-bound estimate of total TCR beta diversity. TCRdb's own reprocessing of the public reads used fastp at Q25 and MiXCR and kept productive beta chains. Every CDR3 protein is listed once, alongside the most common genes and DNA of its rows. The V and J calls and clone size are TCRdb's, not the authors'. This sample gives about 640,000 distinct CDR3 sequences in total; about 54% of them show up just once. Of the sample, 30% to 45% is held by the ten largest clones.

This clonotype came up a few times. The clone's antigen remains unknown. No base quality information exists; no much larger clone differs at one position. The chain uses TRBV7-2 and TRBJ2-1, with no D gene named confidently. Specimen: blood. The TCR comes from a man aged 55 to 70 in good health. The CDR3 reads as follows: CASSSDRTGEQFF. Here is the DNA: TGTGCCAGCAGCTCGGACCGGACGGGTGAGCAGTTCTTC.